This T cell receptor (beta chain) is drawn from a study of blood T cell repertoires in COVID-19. Overall study context: Acute and convalescent COVID-19 samples came from the United States, Italy and Spain. In each case, the material was cDNA or gDNA derived from T cells, B-cell-depleted T cells, or PBMCs.

Methods used by the authors: Estimation of nucleated cell counts relied on the amplification of reference gene primers. The table came from immunoSEQ multiplex PCR; TCRdb's copy has only in-frame clones and leaves some out. D and trimming were read from the DNA, whereas the V and J calls and clone size are those reported in that table. The table has about 59,000 clones, 70% to 80% seen once. This CDR3 comprises 13 residues. The V gene lost 6 bases and the J gene lost 6 bases, with 12 bases spanning the gap. The germline gives CDR1 SGHAT, CDR2 FQNNGV. The sequence was obtained from a human donor in a cohort sampled during active COVID-19. Sequencing was carried out using peripheral blood. This chain connects TRBV11-2 to TRBJ1-3; the D is unclear. CDR3 nucleotides: TGTGCCAGCAGTCTACAAGCGGCAAACACCATATATTTT. It specifies CASSLQAANTIYF.